A selection of T cell receptor beta chains follows, all from one sample in a study of radiotherapy plus CTLA-4 blockade in lung cancer. This table comes from immunoSEQ multiplex PCR, and its TCRdb copy is limited to in-frame clones, with some not included. The sample lists approximately 81,000 clones; around 79% were seen once. This specimen consisted of peripheral blood, obtained from a patient treated with radiotherapy plus ipilimumab. The receptor set was obtained from a human donor with non-small cell lung cancer who had a partial response to radiotherapy plus ipilimumab. Some clones in this sample may be carry-over from other donors' samples. CDR3s include the opening cysteine and the closing phenylalanine or tryptophan. D genes are given only for firm matches. Only some rows state a clone size, as once, few, many or a class for expanded clones.

clone size: .
D gene: TRBD1
V gene: TRBV6-5
J gene: TRBJ1-4
CDR3 DNA: TGTGCCAGCAGTCCGGACAGGGGGGAAAAACTGTTTTTT
CDR3 protein: CASSPDRGEKLFF

clone size: .
D gene: .
V gene: TRBV30
J gene: TRBJ1-6
CDR3 DNA: TGTGCCTGGAGGACAGAAGATAATTCACCCCTCCACTTT
CDR3 protein: CAWRTEDNSPLHF

clone size: .
D gene: TRBD1
V gene: TRBV19
J gene: TRBJ2-7
CDR3 DNA: TGTGCCAGTAGCTCGACAGGGAATCCCTCCTACGAGCAGTACTTC
CDR3 protein: CASSSTGNPSYEQYF

clone size: few
D gene: TRBD1
V gene: TRBV28
J gene: TRBJ2-7
CDR3 DNA: TGTGCCAGCAACCCCCAGACAGGGGTTCCCTACGAGCAGTACTTC
CDR3 protein: CASNPQTGVPYEQYF

clone size: .
D gene: .
V gene: TRBV6-6
J gene: TRBJ1-1
CDR3 DNA: TGTGCCAGCAGTTCTAGCGGACGGATGAACACTGAAGCTTTCTTT
CDR3 protein: CASSSSGRMNTEAFF

clone size: .
D gene: TRBD1
V gene: TRBV5-6
J gene: TRBJ2-5
CDR3 DNA: TGTGCCAGCAGCTCGGCCAGGGGGCATGAGACCCAGTACTTC
CDR3 protein: CASSSARGHETQYF

clone size: .
D gene: .
V gene: TRBV5-1
J gene: TRBJ2-2
CDR3 DNA: TGCGCCAGCAGCTTGAGGCAGGGAGGGAACACCGGGGAGCTGTTTTTT
CDR3 protein: CASSLRQGGNTGELFF

clone size: .
D gene: TRBD1
V gene: TRBV5-4
J gene: TRBJ1-2
CDR3 DNA: TGTGCCAGCAGCGAACGACAGGGTTCAAATAACTATGGCTACACCTTC
CDR3 protein: CASSERQGSNNYGYTF

clone size: .
D gene: .
V gene: TRBV2
J gene: TRBJ2-1
CDR3 DNA: TGTGCCAGCACGCACACCTACAGAGCCGGGCAGTTCTTC
CDR3 protein: CASTHTYRAGQFF

clone size: .
D gene: .
V gene: TRBV6-5
J gene: TRBJ2-5
CDR3 DNA: TGTGCCAGCAGTTACGTCCTAGGGGGGACCCAGTACTTC
CDR3 protein: CASSYVLGGTQYF

clone size: .
D gene: .
V gene: TRBV15
J gene: TRBJ2-7
CDR3 DNA: TGTGCCACCAGCAGAGGGATGGCGGCGAGCTCCTACGAGCAGTACTTC
CDR3 protein: CATSRGMAASSYEQYF

clone size: .
D gene: TRBD1
V gene: TRBV5-4
J gene: TRBJ1-1
CDR3 DNA: TGTGCCAGCAGCTTGCGACAGGGGAACACTGAAGCTTTCTTT
CDR3 protein: CASSLRQGNTEAFF

clone size: .
D gene: .
V gene: TRBV7-2
J gene: TRBJ1-3
CDR3 DNA: TGTGCCAGCAGCCCGTATTTTTCGACAGGCGGAAACACCATATATTTT
CDR3 protein: CASSPYFSTGGNTIYF

clone size: .
D gene: TRBD2
V gene: TRBV10-3
J gene: TRBJ2-5
CDR3 DNA: TGTGCCATCCGTCCTAGCGGGGTCCCAGAGACCCAGTACTTC
CDR3 protein: CAIRPSGVPETQYF

clone size: .
D gene: TRBD2
V gene: TRBV7-9
J gene: TRBJ2-1
CDR3 DNA: TGTGCCAGCAGCCGAGGACTAGCGGGAGTTCATGAGCAGTTCTTC
CDR3 protein: CASSRGLAGVHEQFF

clone size: few
D gene: TRBD1
V gene: TRBV5-5
J gene: TRBJ2-7
CDR3 DNA: TGTGCCAGCAGCACCATCTCCGGGACAGGGGGCAACGAGCAGTACTTC
CDR3 protein: CASSTISGTGGNEQYF

clone size: few
D gene: .
V gene: TRBV11-2
J gene: TRBJ2-3
CDR3 DNA: TGTGCCAGCAGCCGACGAGGGATACTCAGCACAGATACGCAGTATTTT
CDR3 protein: CASSRRGILSTDTQYF

clone size: .
D gene: .
V gene: TRBV19
J gene: TRBJ1-2
CDR3 DNA: TGTGCCAGTACCCCCCTGGGGGAGGGGCATAACTATGGCTACACCTTC
CDR3 protein: CASTPLGEGHNYGYTF

clone size: .
D gene: .
V gene: TRBV2
J gene: TRBJ2-7
CDR3 DNA: TGTGCCAGCATCCGGGACAACTTCTACGAGCAGTACTTC
CDR3 protein: CASIRDNFYEQYF

clone size: .
D gene: .
V gene: TRBV7-2
J gene: TRBJ1-1
CDR3 DNA: TGTGCCAGCAGCTACCTCGGGGGGAACACTGAAGCTTTCTTT
CDR3 protein: CASSYLGGNTEAFF

clone size: once
D gene: TRBD2
V gene: TRBV18
J gene: TRBJ2-7
CDR3 DNA: TGTGCCAGCTCACCTCGGACTAGCGATTACTCCTACGAGCAGTACTTC
CDR3 protein: CASSPRTSDYSYEQYF

clone size: .
D gene: TRBD2
V gene: TRBV7-3
J gene: TRBJ2-1
CDR3 DNA: TGTGCCAGCAGGTCGGGACTATGGGCCTACAATGAGCAGTTCTTC
CDR3 protein: CASRSGLWAYNEQFF

clone size: few
D gene: TRBD2
V gene: TRBV5-1
J gene: TRBJ2-1
CDR3 DNA: TGCGCCAGCAGCTTGGTCCCCGGGGGGGGCGTTAATGAGCAGTTCTTC
CDR3 protein: CASSLVPGGGVNEQFF

clone size: .
D gene: .
V gene: TRBV7-2
J gene: TRBJ2-5
CDR3 DNA: TGTGCCAGCAGCTTAGGTGGGCCCCTACGAGAGACCCAGTACTTC
CDR3 protein: CASSLGGPLRETQYF

clone size: .
D gene: TRBD1
V gene: TRBV11-2
J gene: TRBJ2-1
CDR3 DNA: TGTGCCAGCAGCTTAGTAGTACAGGGGTCAGAGCAGTTCTTC
CDR3 protein: CASSLVVQGSEQFF

clone size: .
D gene: TRBD2
V gene: TRBV9
J gene: TRBJ2-2
CDR3 DNA: TGTGCCAGCGAACGGGGGGAAAACACCGGGGAGCTGTTTTTT
CDR3 protein: CASERGENTGELFF

clone size: .
D gene: .
V gene: TRBV19
J gene: TRBJ2-3
CDR3 DNA: TGTGCCAGTAGTCCCGGTTCCAGCACAGATACGCAGTATTTT
CDR3 protein: CASSPGSSTDTQYF

clone size: many
D gene: TRBD1
V gene: TRBV14
J gene: TRBJ1-4
CDR3 DNA: TGTGCCAGCAGCCGGTCGGGACCTACACAGGGGACAACTAATGAAAAACTGTTTTTT
CDR3 protein: CASSRSGPTQGTTNEKLFF

clone size: .
D gene: TRBD1
V gene: TRBV19
J gene: TRBJ2-1
CDR3 DNA: TGTGCCAGTAGTATAGATCTGGGGCGGACAGGGGGCAATGAGCAGTTCTTC
CDR3 protein: CASSIDLGRTGGNEQFF

clone size: .
D gene: .
V gene: TRBV15
J gene: TRBJ2-3
CDR3 DNA: TGTGCCACCTCCCTTCGGGGTTCCACCACAGATACGCAGTATTTT
CDR3 protein: CATSLRGSTTDTQYF

clone size: few
D gene: .
V gene: TRBV15
J gene: TRBJ2-3
CDR3 DNA: TGTGCCACCAGCAGAGCGGGGAGATCTAGCACAGATACGCAGTATTTT
CDR3 protein: CATSRAGRSSTDTQYF

clone size: .
D gene: .
V gene: TRBV19
J gene: TRBJ1-5
CDR3 DNA: TGTGCCAGTAGCTACTGGGGGGATGAAGCCCAGCATTTT
CDR3 protein: CASSYWGDEAQHF

clone size: .
D gene: TRBD1
V gene: TRBV6-1
J gene: TRBJ1-2
CDR3 DNA: TGTGCCAGCAGTGAGGACAGGGGTTCGGATGGCTACACCTTC
CDR3 protein: CASSEDRGSDGYTF

clone size: .
D gene: TRBD1
V gene: TRBV5-8
J gene: TRBJ1-2
CDR3 DNA: TGTGCCAGCAGCGGAAAACAGACAGGGGGATATGGCTACACCTTC
CDR3 protein: CASSGKQTGGYGYTF

clone size: once
D gene: .
V gene: TRBV27
J gene: TRBJ1-2
CDR3 DNA: TGTGCCAGCAGTCCCCGGAGACAGCAACTTGGGGGCTACACCTTC
CDR3 protein: CASSPRRQQLGGYTF

clone size: .
D gene: .
V gene: TRBV9
J gene: TRBJ2-1
CDR3 DNA: TGTGCCAGCAGCCCCCCGGCAGGCAATGAGCAGTTCTTC
CDR3 protein: CASSPPAGNEQFF